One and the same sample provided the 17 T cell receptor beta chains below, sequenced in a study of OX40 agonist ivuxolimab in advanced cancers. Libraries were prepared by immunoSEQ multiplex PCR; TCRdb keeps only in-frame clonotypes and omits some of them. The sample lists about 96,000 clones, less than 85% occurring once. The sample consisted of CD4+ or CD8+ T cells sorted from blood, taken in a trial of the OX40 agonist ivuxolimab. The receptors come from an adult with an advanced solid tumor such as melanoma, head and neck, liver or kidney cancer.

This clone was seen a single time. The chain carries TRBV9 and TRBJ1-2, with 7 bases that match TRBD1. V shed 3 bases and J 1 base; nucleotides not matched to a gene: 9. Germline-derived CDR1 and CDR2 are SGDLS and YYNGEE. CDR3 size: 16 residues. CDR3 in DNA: TGTGCCAGCAGCGCTTCGACAGGGAATAATAACTATGGCTACACCTTC. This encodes CASSASTGNNNYGYTF.

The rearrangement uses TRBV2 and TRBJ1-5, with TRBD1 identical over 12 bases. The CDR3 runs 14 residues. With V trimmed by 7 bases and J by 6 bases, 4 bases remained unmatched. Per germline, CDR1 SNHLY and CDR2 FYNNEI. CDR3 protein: CASKGQGAGQPQHF. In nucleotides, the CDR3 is TGTGCCAGCAAGGGACAGGGGGCAGGTCAGCCCCAGCATTTT. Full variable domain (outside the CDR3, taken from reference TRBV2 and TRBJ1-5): EPEVTQTPSHQVTQMGQEVILRCVPISNHLYFYWYRQILGQKVEFLVSFYNNEISEKSEIFDDQFSVERPDGSNFTLKIRSTKLEDSAMYFCASKGQGAGQPQHFGDGTRLSIL.

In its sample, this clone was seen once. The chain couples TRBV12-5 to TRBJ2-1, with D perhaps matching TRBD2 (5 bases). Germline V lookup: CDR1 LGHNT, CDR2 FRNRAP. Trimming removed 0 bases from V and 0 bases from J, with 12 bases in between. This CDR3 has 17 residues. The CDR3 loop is CASGLVLDGSSYNEQFF. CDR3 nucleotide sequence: TGTGCTAGTGGTTTGGTACTAGACGGTAGCTCCTACAATGAGCAGTTCTTC.

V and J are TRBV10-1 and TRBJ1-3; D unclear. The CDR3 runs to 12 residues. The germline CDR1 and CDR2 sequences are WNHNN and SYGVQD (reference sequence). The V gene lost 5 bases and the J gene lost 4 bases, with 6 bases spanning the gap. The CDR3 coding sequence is TGCGCCAGCAGTCCCGGAGGAAACACCATATATTTT. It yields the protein CASSPGGNTIYF.

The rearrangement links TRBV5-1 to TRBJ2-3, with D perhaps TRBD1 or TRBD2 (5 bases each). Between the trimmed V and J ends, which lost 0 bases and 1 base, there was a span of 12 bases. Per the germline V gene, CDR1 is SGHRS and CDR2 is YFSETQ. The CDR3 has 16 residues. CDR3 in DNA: TGCGCCAGCAGCTTGGCGGCCAGGGAGCGCACAGATACGCAGTATTTT. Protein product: CASSLAARERTDTQYF.

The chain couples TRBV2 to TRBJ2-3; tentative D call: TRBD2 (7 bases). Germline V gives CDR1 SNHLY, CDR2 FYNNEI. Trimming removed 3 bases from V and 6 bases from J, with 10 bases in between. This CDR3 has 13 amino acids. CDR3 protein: CASSDGGRDTQYF. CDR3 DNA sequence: TGTGCCAGCAGTGACGGGGGGCGGGATACGCAGTATTTT. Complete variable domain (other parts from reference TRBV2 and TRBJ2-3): EPEVTQTPSHQVTQMGQEVILRCVPISNHLYFYWYRQILGQKVEFLVSFYNNEISEKSEIFDDQFSVERPDGSNFTLKIRSTKLEDSAMYFCASSDGGRDTQYFGPGTRLTVL.

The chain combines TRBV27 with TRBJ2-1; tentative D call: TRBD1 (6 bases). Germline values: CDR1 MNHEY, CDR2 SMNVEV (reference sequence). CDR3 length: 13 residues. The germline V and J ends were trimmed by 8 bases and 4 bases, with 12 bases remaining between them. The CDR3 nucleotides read TGTGCCAGCGGGACAAATGGGTACAATGAGCAGTTCTTC. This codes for CASGTNGYNEQFF.

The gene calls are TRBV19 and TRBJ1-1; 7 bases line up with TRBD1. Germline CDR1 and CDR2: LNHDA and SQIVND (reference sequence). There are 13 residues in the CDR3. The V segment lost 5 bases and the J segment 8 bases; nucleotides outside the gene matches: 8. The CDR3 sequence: CASSALQGSEAFF. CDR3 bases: TGTGCCAGTAGTGCCCTACAGGGGTCAGAAGCTTTCTTT.

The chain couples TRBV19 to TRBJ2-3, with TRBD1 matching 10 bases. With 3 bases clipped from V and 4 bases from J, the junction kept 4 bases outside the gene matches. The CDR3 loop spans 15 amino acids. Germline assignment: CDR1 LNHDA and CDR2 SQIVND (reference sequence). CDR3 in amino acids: CASSIGQGGSDTQYF. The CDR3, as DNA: TGTGCCAGTAGTATCGGACAGGGGGGATCAGATACGCAGTATTTT. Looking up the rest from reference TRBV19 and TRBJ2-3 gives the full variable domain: DGGITQSPKYLFRKEGQNVTLSCEQNLNHDAMYWYRQDPGQGLRLIYYSQIVNDFQKGDIAEGYSVSREKKESFPLTVTSAQKNPTAFYLCASSIGQGGSDTQYFGPGTRLTVL.

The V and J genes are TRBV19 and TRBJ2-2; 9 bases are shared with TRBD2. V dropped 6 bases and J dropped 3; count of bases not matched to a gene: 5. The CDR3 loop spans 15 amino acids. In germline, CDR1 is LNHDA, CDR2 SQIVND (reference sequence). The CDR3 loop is CASRPGGRDTGELFF. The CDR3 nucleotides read TGTGCCAGTAGACCGGGCGGGAGGGACACCGGGGAGCTGTTTTTT.

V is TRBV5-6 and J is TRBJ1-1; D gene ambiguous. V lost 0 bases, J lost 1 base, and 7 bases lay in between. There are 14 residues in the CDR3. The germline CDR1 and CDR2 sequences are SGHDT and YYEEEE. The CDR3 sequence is CASSLAAGNTEAFF. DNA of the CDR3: TGTGCCAGCAGCTTGGCCGCGGGGAACACTGAAGCTTTCTTT.

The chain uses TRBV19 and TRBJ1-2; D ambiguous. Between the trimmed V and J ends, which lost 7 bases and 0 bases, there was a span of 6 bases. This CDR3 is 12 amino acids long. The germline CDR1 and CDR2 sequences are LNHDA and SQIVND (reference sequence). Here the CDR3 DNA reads TGTGCCAGTAAAAATGCTAACTATGGCTACACCTTC. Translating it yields CASKNANYGYTF. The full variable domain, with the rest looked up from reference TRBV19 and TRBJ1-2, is DGGITQSPKYLFRKEGQNVTLSCEQNLNHDAMYWYRQDPGQGLRLIYYSQIVNDFQKGDIAEGYSVSREKKESFPLTVTSAQKNPTAFYLCASKNANYGYTFGSGTRLTVV.

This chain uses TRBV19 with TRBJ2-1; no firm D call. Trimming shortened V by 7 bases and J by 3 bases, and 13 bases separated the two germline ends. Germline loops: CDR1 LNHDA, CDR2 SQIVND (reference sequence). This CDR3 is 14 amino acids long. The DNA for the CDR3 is TGTGCCAGTACTCCAGACACGGTCTACAATGAGCAGTTCTTC. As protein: CASTPDTVYNEQFF.

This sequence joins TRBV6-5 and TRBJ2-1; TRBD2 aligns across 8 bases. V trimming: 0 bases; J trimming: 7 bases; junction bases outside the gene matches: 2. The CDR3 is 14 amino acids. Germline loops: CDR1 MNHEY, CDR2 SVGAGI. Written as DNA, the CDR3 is TGTGCCAGCAGTTACTCGGGCGGGAGGAATGAGCAGTTCTTC. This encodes CASSYSGGRNEQFF.

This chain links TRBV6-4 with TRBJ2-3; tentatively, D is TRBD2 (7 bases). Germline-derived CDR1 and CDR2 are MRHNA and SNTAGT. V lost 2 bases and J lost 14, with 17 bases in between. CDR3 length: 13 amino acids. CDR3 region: CASSDSWGGLVYF. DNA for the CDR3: TGTGCCAGCAGTGACAGTTGGGGGGGCTTGGTGTATTTT.

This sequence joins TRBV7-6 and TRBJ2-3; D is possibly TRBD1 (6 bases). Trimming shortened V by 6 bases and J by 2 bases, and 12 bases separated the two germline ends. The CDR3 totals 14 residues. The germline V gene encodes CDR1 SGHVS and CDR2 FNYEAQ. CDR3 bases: TGTGCCAGCAGGGCTGAGGGGGTCACAGATACGCAGTATTTT. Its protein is CASRAEGVTDTQYF.

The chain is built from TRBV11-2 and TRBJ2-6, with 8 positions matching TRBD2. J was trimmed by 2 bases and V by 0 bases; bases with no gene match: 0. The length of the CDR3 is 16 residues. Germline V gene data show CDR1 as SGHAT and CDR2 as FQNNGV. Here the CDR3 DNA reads TGTGCCAGCAGCTTAGAACTAGCGGCTGGGGCCAACGTCCTGACTTTC. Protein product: CASSLELAAGANVLTF.